This TCR beta chain was captured by sequencing in a study of response to subunit inactivated influenza vaccine. Overall study results and limits: Few new T cells, the authors suggested, are recruited by each seasonal influenza vaccination.

TCRdb redid the calling of the RT-PCR reads with MiXCR, one entry per CDR3 protein. The sample holds over 800,000 distinct CDR3 sequences; approximately 22% are singletons and the top ten take 10% to 13%. Looked up from germline, CDR1 is KGHDR and CDR2 is SFDVKD. With V trimmed by 4 bases and J by 6 bases, 10 bases remained unmatched. The CDR3 is made up of 16 amino acids. This clonotype was seen more than once but under ten times. The antigen remains unidentified. This specimen consisted of PBMCs from blood, obtained more than 4 days after vaccination. V is TRBV24-1 and J is TRBJ2-3; 9 bases agree with TRBD1. This sequence was found in a man aged 45-65 years who received an inactivated influenza vaccine. The CDR3 bases are TGTGCCACCAGTGACCGTCGACAGGGGGGCGTCGATACGCAGTATTTT. Translation gives CATSDRRQGGVDTQYF.